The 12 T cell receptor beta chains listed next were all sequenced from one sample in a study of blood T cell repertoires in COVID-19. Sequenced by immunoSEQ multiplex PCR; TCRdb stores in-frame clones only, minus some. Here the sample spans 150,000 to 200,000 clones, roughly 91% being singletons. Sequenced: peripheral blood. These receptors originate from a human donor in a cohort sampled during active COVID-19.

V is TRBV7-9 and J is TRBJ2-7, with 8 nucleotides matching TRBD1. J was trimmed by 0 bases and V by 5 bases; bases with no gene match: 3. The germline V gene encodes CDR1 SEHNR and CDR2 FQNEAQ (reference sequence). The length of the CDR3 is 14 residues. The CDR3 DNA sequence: TGTGCCAGCAGCCAGACAGGGGCCTCCTACGAGCAGTACTTC. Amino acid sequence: CASSQTGASYEQYF. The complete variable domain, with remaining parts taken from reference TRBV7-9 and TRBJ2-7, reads DTGVSQNPRHKITKRGQNVTFRCDPISEHNRLYWYRQTLGQGPEFLTYFQNEAQLEKSRLLSDRFSAERPKGSFSTLEIQRTEQGDSAMYLCASSQTGASYEQYFGPGTRLTVT.

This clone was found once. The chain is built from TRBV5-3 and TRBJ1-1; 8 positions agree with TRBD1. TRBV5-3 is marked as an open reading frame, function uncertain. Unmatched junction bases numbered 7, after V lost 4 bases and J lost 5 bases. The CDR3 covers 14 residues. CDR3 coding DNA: TGTGCCAGAAGCCCGACCAGGGGGCCAACTGAAGCTTTCTTT. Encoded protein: CARSPTRGPTEAFF.

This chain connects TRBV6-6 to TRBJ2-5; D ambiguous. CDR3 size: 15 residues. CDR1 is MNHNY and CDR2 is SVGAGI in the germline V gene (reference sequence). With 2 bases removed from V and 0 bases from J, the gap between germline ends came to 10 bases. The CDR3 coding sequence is TGTGCCAGCAGTTACGTACTCCCGTACCAAGAGACCCAGTACTTC. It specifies CASSYVLPYQETQYF.

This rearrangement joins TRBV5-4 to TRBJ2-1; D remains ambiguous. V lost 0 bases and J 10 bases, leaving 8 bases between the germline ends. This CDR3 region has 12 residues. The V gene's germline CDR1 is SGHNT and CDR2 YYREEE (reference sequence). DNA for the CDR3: TGTGCCAGCAGCTTGGAACAGAACGAGCAGTTCTTC. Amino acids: CASSLEQNEQFF.

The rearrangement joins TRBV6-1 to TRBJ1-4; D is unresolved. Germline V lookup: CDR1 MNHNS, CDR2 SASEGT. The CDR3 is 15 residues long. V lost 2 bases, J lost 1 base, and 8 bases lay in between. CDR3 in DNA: TGTGCCAGCAGTGAACCGGGGTTAACTAATGAAAAACTGTTTTTT. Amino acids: CASSEPGLTNEKLFF.

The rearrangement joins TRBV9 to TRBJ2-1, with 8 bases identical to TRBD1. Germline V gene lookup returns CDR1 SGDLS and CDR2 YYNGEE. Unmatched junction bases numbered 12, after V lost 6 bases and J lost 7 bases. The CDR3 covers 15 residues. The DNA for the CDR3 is TGTGCCAGCAACCGAGACAGGGGTGGGTGGAATGAGCAGTTCTTC. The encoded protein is CASNRDRGGWNEQFF.

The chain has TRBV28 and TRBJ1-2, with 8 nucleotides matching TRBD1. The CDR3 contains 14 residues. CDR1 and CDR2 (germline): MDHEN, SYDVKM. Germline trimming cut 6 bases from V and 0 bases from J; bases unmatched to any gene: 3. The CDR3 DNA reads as TGTGCCAGCAGCCCACAGGGGGCTAACTATGGCTACACCTTC. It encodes CASSPQGANYGYTF.

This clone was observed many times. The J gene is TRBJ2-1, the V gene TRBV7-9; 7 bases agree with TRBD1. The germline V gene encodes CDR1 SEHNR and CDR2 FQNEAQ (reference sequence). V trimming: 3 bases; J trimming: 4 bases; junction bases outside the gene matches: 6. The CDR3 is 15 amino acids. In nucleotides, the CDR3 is TGTGCCAGCAGCTTCGGGCAGGGGGAGTACAATGAGCAGTTCTTC. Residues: CASSFGQGEYNEQFF.

CDR3 DNA: TGTGCCAGCGTAACAGGAGCTCTCAACAATGAGCAGTTCTTC. As protein: CASVTGALNNEQFF. This chain links TRBV7-2 with TRBJ2-1, with D possibly TRBD1 on 5 matching bases. Trimming removed 8 bases from V and 5 bases from J, with 16 bases in between. CDR1 is SGHTA, CDR2 FQGNSA, per germline. This CDR3 is built from 14 residues.

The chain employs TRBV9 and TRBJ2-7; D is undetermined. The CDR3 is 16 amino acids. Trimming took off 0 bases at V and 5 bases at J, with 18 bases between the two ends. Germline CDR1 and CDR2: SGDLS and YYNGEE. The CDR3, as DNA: TGTGCCAGCAGCGTAGGCATGAGTGGGCGTTCCGACGAGCAGTACTTC. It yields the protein CASSVGMSGRSDEQYF. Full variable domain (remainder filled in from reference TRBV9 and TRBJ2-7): DSGVTQTPKHLITATGQRVTLRCSPRSGDLSVYWYQQSLDQGLQFLIQYYNGEERAKGNILERFSAQQFPDLHSELNLSSLELGDSALYFCASSVGMSGRSDEQYFGPGTRLTVT.

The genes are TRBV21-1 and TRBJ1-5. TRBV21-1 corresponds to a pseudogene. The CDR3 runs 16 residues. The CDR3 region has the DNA TGTGCCAGCAGCAAACATAGGAGGAATAGCAATCAGCCCCAGCATTTT. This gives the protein CASSKHRRNSNQPQHF.

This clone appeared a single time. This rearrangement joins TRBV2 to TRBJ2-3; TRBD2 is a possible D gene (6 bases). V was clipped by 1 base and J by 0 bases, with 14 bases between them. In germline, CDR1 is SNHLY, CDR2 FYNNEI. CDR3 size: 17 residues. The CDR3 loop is CASSEVVAATSTDTQYF. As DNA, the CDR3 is TGTGCCAGCAGTGAAGTGGTAGCGGCCACGAGCACAGATACGCAGTATTTT.